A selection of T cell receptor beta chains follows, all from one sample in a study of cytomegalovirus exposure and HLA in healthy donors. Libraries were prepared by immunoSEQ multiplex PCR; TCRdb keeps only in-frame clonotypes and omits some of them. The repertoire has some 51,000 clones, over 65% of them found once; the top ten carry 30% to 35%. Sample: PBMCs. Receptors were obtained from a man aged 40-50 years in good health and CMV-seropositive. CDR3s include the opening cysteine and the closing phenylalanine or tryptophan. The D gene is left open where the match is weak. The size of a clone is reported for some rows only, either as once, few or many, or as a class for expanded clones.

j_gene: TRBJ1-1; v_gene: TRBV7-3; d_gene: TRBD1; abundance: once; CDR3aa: CASSFEGQGAEGAFF; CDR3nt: TGTGCCAGCAGCTTTGAGGGACAGGGGGCGGAGGGAGCTTTCTTT
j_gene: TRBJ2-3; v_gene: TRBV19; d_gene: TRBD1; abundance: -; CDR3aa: CASSSRAGGTTDTQYF; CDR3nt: TGTGCCAGTAGTAGTAGGGCAGGGGGAACCACAGATACGCAGTATTTT
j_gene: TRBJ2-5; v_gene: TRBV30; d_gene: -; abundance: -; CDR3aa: CACTPGSSKTQYF; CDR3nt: TGTGCCTGTACCCCGGGTTCGTCGAAGACCCAGTACTTC
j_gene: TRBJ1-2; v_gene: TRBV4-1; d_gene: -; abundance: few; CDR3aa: CASSQSRLGYGYTF; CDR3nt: TGCGCCAGCAGCCAATCTAGGCTGGGCTATGGCTACACCTTC
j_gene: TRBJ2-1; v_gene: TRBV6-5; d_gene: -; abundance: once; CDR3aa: CASRADNEQFF; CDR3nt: TGTGCCAGCAGGGCAGACAATGAGCAGTTCTTC
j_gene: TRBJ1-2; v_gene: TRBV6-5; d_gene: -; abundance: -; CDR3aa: CASSYQGANYGYTF; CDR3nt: TGTGCCAGCAGTTACCAAGGGGCTAACTATGGCTACACCTTC
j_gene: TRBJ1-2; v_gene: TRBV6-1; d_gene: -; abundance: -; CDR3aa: CASSEDRESNYGYTF; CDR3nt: TGTGCCAGCAGTGAAGACAGGGAGTCTAACTATGGCTACACCTTC
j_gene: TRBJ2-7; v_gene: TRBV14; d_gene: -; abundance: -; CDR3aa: CASSQEYSSYEQYF; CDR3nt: TGTGCCAGCAGCCAAGAATACAGCTCCTACGAGCAGTACTTC
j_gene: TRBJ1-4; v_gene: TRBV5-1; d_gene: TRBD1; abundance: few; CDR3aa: CASSLTGATNEKLFF; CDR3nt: TGCGCCAGCAGCTTAACAGGGGCAACTAATGAAAAACTGTTTTTT
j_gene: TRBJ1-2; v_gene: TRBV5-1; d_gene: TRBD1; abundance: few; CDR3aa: CASRTGEGRNYGYTF; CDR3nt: TGCGCCAGTAGGACAGGGGAAGGCCGCAACTATGGCTACACCTTC
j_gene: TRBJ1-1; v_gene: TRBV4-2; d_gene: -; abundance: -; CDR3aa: CASSQGPPGVNRGAFF; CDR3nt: TGTGCCAGCAGCCAGGGACCACCGGGAGTTAATCGGGGAGCTTTCTTT
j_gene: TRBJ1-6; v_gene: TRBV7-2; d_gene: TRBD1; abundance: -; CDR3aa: CASSLGETGPQGTLHF; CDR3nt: TGTGCCAGCAGCTTAGGAGAGACAGGGCCACAGGGGACCCTCCACTTT
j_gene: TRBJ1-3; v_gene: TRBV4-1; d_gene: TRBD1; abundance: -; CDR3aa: CASSQVGQGHSGNTIYF; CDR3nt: TGCGCCAGCAGCCAAGTGGGACAGGGACATTCAGGAAACACCATATATTTT
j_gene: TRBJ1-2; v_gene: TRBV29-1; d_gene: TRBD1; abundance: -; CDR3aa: CSVRQGAIGGYTF; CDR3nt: TGCAGCGTTAGACAGGGGGCTATCGGTGGCTACACCTTC